Shown below are 7 T cell receptor beta chains from a single sample sequenced in a study of T cell repertoires in cytomegalovirus infection. Each CDR3 protein gets one entry after TCRdb re-called the reads with MiXCR. The table lists roughly 760,000 distinct CDR3 sequences, about 40% of them singletons, with about 2.8% in the top ten. The sample comprised PBMCs. Receptors were obtained from a human donor in good health (CMV status not recorded). Some clones in this sample may be carry-over from other donors' samples.

A remark on this clonotype: A much larger clone lies one base from this, so it may be a read error. The V and J genes are TRBV7-2 and TRBJ2-4; possible D gene TRBD1, 5 bases. The V gene's germline CDR1 is SGHTA and CDR2 FQGNSA. Trimming cost V 5 bases and J 3 bases, with 14 bases left between them. The CDR3 is 15 amino acids. In DNA, the CDR3 is TGTGCCAGCAGCCCGATAGGAAGGGGCAAAAACATTCAGTACTTC. As protein: CASSPIGRGKNIQYF.

This clonotype was counted between two and nine times. V and J are TRBV11-3 and TRBJ2-1; 8 bases fit TRBD2. The CDR3 is 14 residues long. Trimming removed 3 bases from V and 7 bases from J; junction bases left unmatched: 5. Germline V CDR1 and CDR2: SGHNT, YENEEA. CDR3 region: CASSFREGQNEQFF. The CDR3 DNA is TGTGCCAGCAGCTTCCGGGAGGGCCAAAATGAGCAGTTCTTC.

The J gene is TRBJ2-3, the V gene TRBV28; no clear D. V lost 3 bases and J lost 3, with 10 bases in between. There are 14 residues in the CDR3. The germline gives CDR1 MDHEN, CDR2 SYDVKM. The CDR3 DNA reads as TGTGCCAGCAGTTTTTTGGACGATACAGATACGCAGTATTTT. It is translated as CASSFLDDTDTQYF.

This clonotype appeared a few times. The V gene is TRBV19, the J gene TRBJ1-6; D gene ambiguous. With 7 bases removed from V and 0 bases from J, the gap between germline ends came to 7 bases. Germline CDR1 reads LNHDA; CDR2 reads SQIVND (reference sequence). CDR3 length: 14 residues. DNA of the CDR3: TGTGCCAGTATGACGAGCTCCTATAATTCACCCCTCCACTTT. Protein product: CASMTSSYNSPLHF.

V is TRBV19 and J is TRBJ2-7; no definite D call. Trimming pared 10 bases from V and 2 bases from J, leaving 12 bases between. The CDR3 spans 12 residues. Looked up from germline, CDR1 is LNHDA and CDR2 is SQIVND (reference sequence). The CDR3 DNA sequence: TGTGCCACCGGGCCCAACACCTACGAGCAGTACTTC. Its protein product is CATGPNTYEQYF.

This clonotype occurred a few times. For the CDR3, the DNA is TGTGCCAGCAGCTACAGGGTATCCTCTCCCCTCCACTTT. It encodes CASSYRVSSPLHF. This chain links TRBV5-6 with TRBJ1-6; D may be TRBD1 (6 bases). In germline, CDR1 is SGHDT, CDR2 YYEEEE. CDR3 length equals 13 residues. The germline V and J ends were trimmed by 3 bases and 13 bases, with 14 bases remaining between them.

The V gene is TRBV28, the J gene TRBJ1-1; the match to TRBD1 covers 8 bases. Germline V gene lookup returns CDR1 MDHEN and CDR2 SYDVKM. This CDR3 is 14 amino acids long. The trim removed 7 bases at V and 7 bases at J, leaving 11 bases unmatched. CDR3 sequence (DNA): TGTGCCAGCATCACGGACAGGGCGAACGGTGAAGCTTTCTTT. Its protein is CASITDRANGEAFF.